The rows below give T cell receptor beta chains drawn from one sample of a study of vaccination and CD4 T cells after COVID-19. These TCRs' antigens remain unknown. TCRdb passed the PCR reads through MiXCR, listing each CDR3 protein once. The sample includes approximately 12,000 distinct CDR3 sequences, about 61% of them seen just once. Sequences were obtained from CD4+ T cells from blood, cultured in vitro. The receptor set was obtained from a human donor who had recovered from COVID-19. CDR3s include the opening cysteine and the closing phenylalanine or tryptophan. A D gene is named only where the DNA matches it firmly. Expanded clones are given a class, and other clones once, few, many or no size at all.

d_call,v_call,clone_size,j_call,cdr3_aa,cdr3_nt
TRBD2,TRBV7-2,NA,TRBJ2-1,CASSSLGRGSLNEQFF,TGTGCCAGCAGCTCCTTGGGCCGCGGGAGTTTGAATGAGCAGTTCTTC
NA,TRBV24-1,NA,TRBJ2-6,CATSDNRAGSGANVLTF,TGTGCCACCAGTGACAACAGGGCTGGCTCTGGGGCCAACGTCCTGACTTTC
NA,TRBV12-3/TRBV12-4,NA,TRBJ2-2,CASSLLDGTTGELFF,TGTGCCAGCAGCTTACTGGATGGAACCACCGGGGAGCTGTTTTTT
NA,TRBV7-6,NA,TRBJ2-3,CASSSRTTDTQYF,TGTGCCAGCAGCTCGCGGACCACAGATACGCAGTATTTT
NA,TRBV7-3,few,TRBJ2-5,CASSFQGGTETQYF,TGTGCCAGCAGCTTCCAAGGGGGAACAGAGACCCAGTACTTC
NA,TRBV2,NA,TRBJ2-1,CARGLYNEQFF,TGTGCCAGGGGATTATACAATGAGCAGTTCTTC
TRBD1,TRBV5-4,NA,TRBJ2-3,CASSVDRVVTDTQYF,TGTGCCAGCAGCGTCGACAGGGTTGTAACAGATACGCAGTATTTT
TRBD2,TRBV20-1,few,TRBJ2-5,CSAPRGSPGGLETQYF,TGCAGTGCCCCCCGAGGCTCGCCGGGAGGTTTGGAGACCCAGTACTTC
NA,TRBV3-1,NA,TRBJ2-7,CASSQDLREQYF,TGTGCCAGCAGCCAAGATTTGCGGGAGCAGTACTTC
NA,TRBV7-2,NA,TRBJ2-1,CASSLEARTLEQFF,TGTGCCAGCAGCTTAGAGGCGCGGACGTTGGAGCAGTTCTTC
NA,TRBV20-1,few,TRBJ2-1,CSANVYNEQFF,TGCAGTGCTAACGTGTACAATGAGCAGTTCTTC
NA,TRBV7-2,NA,TRBJ1-2,CASSLGRNYGYTF,TGTGCCAGCAGCTTAGGGCGGAACTATGGCTACACCTTC
TRBD1,TRBV4-2,NA,TRBJ2-3,CASSQDRGSTDTQYF,TGTGCCAGCAGCCAAGACAGGGGGAGCACGGATACGCAGTATTTT
NA,TRBV7-8,NA,TRBJ2-4,CASSLGRIGNIQYF,TGTGCCAGCAGCTTGGGCAGAATAGGAAACATTCAGTACTTC
NA,TRBV24-1,NA,TRBJ2-2,CATSEDSTGELFF,TGTGCCACCAGTGAGGACAGCACCGGGGAGCTGTTTTTT
TRBD1,TRBV7-8,NA,TRBJ2-5,CATRQGQETQYF,TGTGCCACCAGACAGGGGCAAGAGACCCAGTACTTC
TRBD1,TRBV6-2/TRBV6-3,NA,TRBJ1-5,CASSFRDRGVKRSPQHF,TGTGCCAGCAGTTTCCGGGACAGGGGCGTCAAGAGGTCGCCCCAGCATTTT
TRBD2,TRBV10-3,NA,TRBJ2-1,CAISGGLAGETEQFF,TGTGCCATCAGTGGCGGGCTAGCGGGAGAGACTGAGCAGTTCTTC
TRBD2,TRBV24-1,NA,TRBJ2-5,CATSSEGGPGETQYF,TGTGCCACCAGTAGCGAGGGAGGGCCTGGAGAGACCCAGTACTTC
NA,TRBV7-8,NA,TRBJ1-2,CASSLVGQAYGYTF,TGTGCCAGCAGCTTAGTGGGCCAGGCGTATGGCTACACCTTC
NA,TRBV10-3,NA,TRBJ1-3,CAISESRAGGDTIYF,TGTGCCATCAGTGAGTCAAGGGCTGGCGGAGACACCATATATTTT
TRBD1,TRBV6-2/TRBV6-3,few,TRBJ1-1,CASSRQGNTEAFF,TGTGCCAGCAGTCGACAGGGTAACACTGAAGCTTTCTTT
NA,TRBV20-1,NA,TRBJ1-5,CSGRPRVDQPQHF,TGCAGTGGTCGGCCCAGGGTAGACCAGCCCCAGCATTTT
NA,TRBV7-9,few,TRBJ1-1,CASSLDGGSSEAFF,TGTGCCAGCAGCTTAGATGGGGGTTCCTCTGAAGCTTTCTTT
TRBD2,TRBV20-1,NA,TRBJ2-3,CSATPPGSGSYTDTQYF,TGCAGTGCTACCCCCCCGGGCAGCGGGAGTTATACAGATACGCAGTATTTT
NA,TRBV5-4,NA,TRBJ2-3,CASSSWAEARQDTQYF,TGTGCCAGCAGCTCTTGGGCTGAGGCGCGGCAGGATACGCAGTATTTT
TRBD1,TRBV20-1,few,TRBJ1-5,CSANPGQGNSNQPQHF,TGCAGTGCCAACCCGGGACAGGGGAATAGCAATCAGCCCCAGCATTTT
NA,TRBV6-5,NA,TRBJ1-2,CASSYGHGAGYTF,TGTGCCAGCAGTTACGGACATGGGGCTGGCTACACCTTC
NA,TRBV12-5,NA,TRBJ2-2,CASGLIGTGELFF,TGTGCTAGTGGATTGATCGGGACCGGGGAGCTGTTTTTT
TRBD1,TRBV20-1,NA,TRBJ1-1,CSPGQGSNTEAFF,TGCAGTCCCGGACAGGGCAGCAACACTGAAGCTTTCTTT
NA,TRBV19,NA,TRBJ1-5,CASSPNLSTKHF,TGTGCCAGTAGTCCCAATTTATCCACTAAGCATTTT
NA,TRBV11-2,NA,TRBJ2-2,CASSFPWRKRDTGELFF,TGTGCCAGCAGCTTTCCCTGGAGGAAGCGGGACACCGGGGAGCTGTTTTTT
NA,TRBV20-1,NA,TRBJ2-5,CSASVGWYQETQYF,TGCAGTGCTTCCGTGGGGTGGTACCAAGAGACCCAGTACTTC
NA,TRBV20-1,NA,TRBJ2-5,CSARARSPSTRHPETQYF,TGCAGTGCTAGAGCGCGATCCCCCTCGACTCGTCATCCGGAGACCCAGTACTTC
TRBD2,TRBV6-2/TRBV6-3,once,TRBJ2-7,CASRPGLAGISYEQYF,TGTGCCAGCAGGCCCGGACTAGCGGGAATCTCCTACGAGCAGTACTTC
NA,TRBV10-3,few,TRBJ1-2,CAISESSGGRNYGYTF,TGTGCCATCAGTGAGTCAAGCGGGGGGAGAAACTATGGCTACACCTTC